One sample yielded the 13 T cell receptor beta chains listed below, sequenced in a study of monozygotic twins with inflammatory bowel disease. Following a re-call of the 5' RACE reads, TCRdb has one entry per CDR3 protein and lacks DNA. In all, the sample yields approximately 380,000 distinct CDR3 sequences. Material: blood. Receptor source: a human donor with ulcerative colitis or Crohn's disease, or a healthy co-twin of an affected twin (not recorded which).

The chain joins TRBV3-1 to TRBJ1-2. CDR1 is LGHDT and CDR2 is YNNKEL in the germline V gene (reference sequence). The CDR3 contains 15 residues. CDR3 sequence: CASSQGAGSNYGYTF. Filled out from reference TRBV3-1 and TRBJ1-2, the complete variable domain reads DTAVSQTPKYLVTQMGNDKSIKCEQNLGHDTMYWYKQDSKKFLKIMFSYNNKELIINETVPNRFSPKSPDKAHLNLHINSLELGDSAVYFCASSQGAGSNYGYTFGSGTRLTVV.

This chain joins TRBV9 and TRBJ2-3; the TRBD2 assignment by TCRdb is unverifiable without DNA. Germline V gene data show CDR1 as SGDLS and CDR2 as YYNGEE. The CDR3 consists of 15 residues. The chain's CDR3 is CASSPAGGLRDTQYF.

The gene calls are TRBV6-1 and TRBJ1-6; the D call of TRBD1 rests on TCRdb alone, since no DNA is present to check it. The CDR3 spans 16 residues. The germline V gene encodes CDR1 MNHNS and CDR2 SASEGT. The CDR3 loop reads CASTPGARSYNSPLHF.

CDR3 sequence reads: CASRDRGLSGNTIYF. V gene TRBV12-3 or TRBV12-4 combines with J gene TRBJ1-3; the TRBD1 assignment by TCRdb is unverifiable without DNA. The CDR3 length is 15 residues.

This chain joins TRBV24-1 and TRBJ2-1; TCRdb's D call of TRBD1 is untestable without DNA. In germline, CDR1 is KGHDR, CDR2 SFDVKD. CDR3 length: 11 amino acids. The CDR3: CATQGRREQFF.

The chain joins TRBV20-1 to TRBJ1-2; as DNA is missing, the TRBD1 call by TCRdb cannot be tested. The CDR3 spans 15 residues. CDR1 DFQATT and CDR2 SNEGSKA come from the germline V gene (reference sequence). This CDR3 reads CSAIGTTGADYGYTF.

The CDR3: CASSLRPGLQETQYF. The chain combines TRBV4-3 with TRBJ2-5; TCRdb designates TRBD2, a call that cannot be tested without DNA. The CDR3 covers 15 residues. The V gene's germline CDR1 is LGHNA and CDR2 YSLEER.

The genes are TRBV12-3 or TRBV12-4 and TRBJ1-1; TCRdb's D call, TRBD1, is unchecked because there is no DNA. The CDR3 runs 11 residues. This CDR3 reads CASGSGVEAFF.

V is TRBV3-1 and J is TRBJ1-2; the TCRdb D gene call, TRBD1, has no DNA to confirm it. The CDR3 loop spans 16 amino acids. Germline V lookup: CDR1 LGHDT, CDR2 YNNKEL (reference sequence). The CDR3 loop reads CASSQAWTTGDYGYTF.

This sequence joins TRBV4-3 and TRBJ2-5; TCRdb's assignment of TRBD2 cannot be checked, as there is no DNA. CDR1 and CDR2 (germline): LGHNA, YSLEER. The CDR3 is made up of 14 amino acids. This CDR3 is CASSQRVGLETQYF.

CDR3 protein: CASSQDWIRNSYEQYF. The chain combines TRBV4-1 with TRBJ2-7. Germline V gives CDR1 MGHRA, CDR2 YSYEKL. The CDR3 has 16 amino acids.

The V call is TRBV18, the J call TRBJ1-4. The CDR3 length is 13 residues. In germline, CDR1 is KGHSH, CDR2 LQKENI. The CDR3 is CASSSGRNEKLFF.

The chain links TRBV7-9 to TRBJ2-5; TCRdb names TRBD2, which stays unverified in the absence of DNA. The CDR3 is 16 residues long. Germline V lookup: CDR1 SEHNR, CDR2 FQNEAQ (reference sequence). This CDR3 is CASSFLFSGEGETQYF.